These T cell receptor beta chains were read from a single sample in a study of blood T cell repertoires in COVID-19. The protocol was immunoSEQ multiplex PCR, while the TCRdb copy is restricted to in-frame clones and leaves out a portion. The sample lists 140,000 to 150,000 clones; approximately 79% were seen once. The source material was peripheral blood. The receptor source for this set is a man in his forties or fifties with active or convalescent COVID-19. CDR3s leave out the opening cysteine and the closing phenylalanine or tryptophan.

V	J	CDR3
TRBV11-1	TRBJ2-7	ASSSTSGMYEQY
TRBV11-3	TRBJ2-7	ASSLGLSSYEQY
TRBV19	TRBJ2-4	ASSNQGAKNIQY
TRBV27	TRBJ1-1	ASSPILGTGVNTEAF
TRBV11-2	TRBJ2-1	ASSPWGQGNEQF
TRBV29-1	TRBJ2-1	SVAREGSYNEQF
TRBV18	TRBJ1-2	ASSAGTGYGYT
TRBV10-1	TRBJ2-1	ASSENSGRAFGIYNEQF
TRBV7-6	TRBJ1-5	ASSLGGLYSNQPQH
TRBV28	TRBJ1-4	ASTLTGVTNEKLF
TRBV2	TRBJ2-7	ASSEAASGYEQY
TRBV7-8	TRBJ2-5	ASSFRDRGSGRETQY
TRBV29-1	TRBJ2-1	SLVKGLAGGEEQF
TRBV27	TRBJ1-1	ASSFGQDQNTEAF
TRBV6-5	TRBJ1-2	ASTVGRPIEDGYT
TRBV11-2	TRBJ2-1	ASSLVPWTSGVGDEQF
TRBV5-4	TRBJ2-7	ASSLGGDLRSYEQY
TRBV6-5	TRBJ1-6	ASSPNRDSPLH
TRBV2	TRBJ2-5	ASRVLGGEETQY
TRBV19	TRBJ2-7	ASRTGATGEQY
TRBV7-3	TRBJ2-7	ASSQYRGYEQY
TRBV5-4	TRBJ2-7	ASSPTPPYEQY
TRBV27	TRBJ2-7	ASSPGTGDYEQY
TRBV27	TRBJ2-5	ASSPPGGETQY
TRBV4-1	TRBJ1-2	ASSRGTGGDYGYT
TRBV5-1	TRBJ2-2	ASSLDSASGNTGELF
TRBV11-2	TRBJ1-4	ASSLDPGEKLF
TRBV7-3	TRBJ1-1	ASSLTVGRDSNTEAF